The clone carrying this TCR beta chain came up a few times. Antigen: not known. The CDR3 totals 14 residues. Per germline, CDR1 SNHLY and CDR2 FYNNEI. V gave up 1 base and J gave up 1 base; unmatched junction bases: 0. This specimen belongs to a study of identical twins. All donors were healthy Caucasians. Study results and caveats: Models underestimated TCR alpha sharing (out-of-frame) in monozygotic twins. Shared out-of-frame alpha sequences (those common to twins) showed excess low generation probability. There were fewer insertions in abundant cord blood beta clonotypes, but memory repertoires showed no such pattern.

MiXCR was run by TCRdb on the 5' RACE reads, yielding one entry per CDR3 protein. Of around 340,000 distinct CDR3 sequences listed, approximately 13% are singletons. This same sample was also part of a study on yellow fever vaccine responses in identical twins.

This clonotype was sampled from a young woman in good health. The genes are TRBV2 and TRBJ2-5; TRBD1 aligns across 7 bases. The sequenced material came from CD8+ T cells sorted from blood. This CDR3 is CASSEDRGQETQYF. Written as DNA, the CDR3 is TGTGCCAGCAGTGAAGACAGGGGCCAAGAGACCCAGTACTTC. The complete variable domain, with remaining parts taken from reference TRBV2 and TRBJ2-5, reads EPEVTQTPSHQVTQMGQEVILRCVPISNHLYFYWYRQILGQKVEFLVSFYNNEISEKSEIFDDQFSVERPDGSNFTLKIRSTKLEDSAMYFCASSEDRGQETQYFGPGTRLLVL.